A selection of T cell receptor beta chains follows, all from one sample in a study of PD-L1 blockade in urothelial cancer. Measured with immunoSEQ multiplex PCR; TCRdb has only the in-frame clones, and not every one. Altogether about 130,000 clones are present, about 82% being singletons, with the ten largest covering roughly 2.4%. This material consisted of PBMCs, taken around atezolizumab (anti-PD-L1) treatment. The receptors were gathered from a man aged 45 to 65 with urothelial cancer. Both conserved end residues are part of each CDR3. D genes are given only for firm matches. Size tells how often a clone was seen (once, few, many) or the class of an expanded clone, and some rows leave it out.

TRBJ1-6,TRBD1,TRBV18,-,TGTGCCAGCTCATCGGGACAGGGGAGCTCCTATAATTCACCCCTCCACTTT,CASSSGQGSSYNSPLHF
TRBJ2-2,TRBD2,TRBV5-1,-,TGCGCCAGCAGCCTGACTCAGCGGGGCACCGGGGAGCTGTTTTTT,CASSLTQRGTGELFF
TRBJ1-5,-,TRBV19,-,TGTGCCAGTAGTATCGAACACAGGGTTTGGGTTGAGTATAAGCCCCAGCATTTT,CASSIEHRVWVEYKPQHF
TRBJ2-3,-,TRBV4-2,once,TGTGCCAGCAGCCAAGAAATAGCCTATACGCAGTATTTT,CASSQEIAYTQYF
TRBJ2-7,-,TRBV7-7,-,TGTGCTAGCAGCTTTGCACAGGGCTACGAGCAGTACTTC,CASSFAQGYEQYF
TRBJ1-2,-,TRBV9,few,TGTGCCAGCAGCAGGGAGGGCGGCTACACCTTC,CASSREGGYTF
TRBJ1-1,-,TRBV18,-,TGTGCCAGCTCACCACGGGGCCTGGGGACTGAAGCTTTCTTT,CASSPRGLGTEAFF
TRBJ2-1,-,TRBV2,-,TGTGCCAGCACCTCTAGGGCACACGGCTCTAGCATCGATGAGCAGTTCTTC,CASTSRAHGSSIDEQFF
TRBJ2-5,TRBD1,TRBV27,-,TGTGCCAGCAGTTTAAACAGGGGGTCGACCCAGTACTTC,CASSLNRGSTQYF
TRBJ2-7,-,TRBV5-1,-,TGCGCCAGCAGCTTGGTTAGTAGCGGATACGAGCAGTACTTC,CASSLVSSGYEQYF
TRBJ2-1,-,TRBV11-2,few,TGTGCCAGCAGCTTAGAACCTTTGGGGAGGACCAATGAGCAGTTCTTC,CASSLEPLGRTNEQFF
TRBJ2-7,-,TRBV9,-,TGTGCCAGCAGCGCGGGACAAGCCTCCTACGAGCAGTACTTC,CASSAGQASYEQYF
TRBJ2-1,TRBD2,TRBV30,-,TGTGCCTGGAGGGGACTAGCGGGGAATGAGCAGTTCTTC,CAWRGLAGNEQFF
TRBJ2-2,-,TRBV30,-,TGTGCCTGGACCCCAGTAGCAGGGGACACCGGGGAGCTGTTTTTT,CAWTPVAGDTGELFF
TRBJ2-2,-,TRBV6-5,-,TGTGCCACATGGATGGACAGCGCGAACACCGGGGAGCTGTTTTTT,CATWMDSANTGELFF
TRBJ2-1,-,TRBV10-3,-,TGTGCCATCAGTGACCAGGGATCCAGGAATGAGCAGTTCTTC,CAISDQGSRNEQFF
TRBJ2-4,TRBD1,TRBV7-9,-,TGTGCCAGCGGAACAGGGGGCCTAGGCAAAAACATTCAGTACTTC,CASGTGGLGKNIQYF
TRBJ2-1,-,TRBV7-6,-,TGTGCCAGCAGCCCCCTAGCCCAATACAATGAGCAGTTCTTC,CASSPLAQYNEQFF
TRBJ2-5,TRBD1,TRBV27,-,TGTGCCAGCAGTTTATCCCAGACAGGGACGGAGACCCAGTACTTC,CASSLSQTGTETQYF
TRBJ2-7,TRBD2,TRBV2,once,TGTGCCAGCAGCCCTTTGGTGGGACTAGGGTACTTC,CASSPLVGLGYF
TRBJ2-7,TRBD2,TRBV5-6,-,TGTGCCAGCAGCTTGAGGGGACTAGCGGGGGGAAGGGGCGAGCAGTACTTC,CASSLRGLAGGRGEQYF
TRBJ2-2,TRBD1,TRBV7-3,-,TGTGCCAGCAGATACGACAGGGCTACCGGGGAGCTGTTTTTT,CASRYDRATGELFF
TRBJ2-7,TRBD2,TRBV9,-,TGTGCGGAACTAGCGGCATCCTACGAGCAGTACTTC,CAELAASYEQYF
TRBJ1-2,TRBD1,TRBV7-9,-,TGTGCCAGCAGCCGTCGAGAGGGGGCCTACGGCTACACCTTC,CASSRREGAYGYTF
TRBJ2-3,-,TRBV7-2,-,TGTGCCAGCGAGGGAGGGGGAACAGATACGCAGTATTTT,CASEGGGTDTQYF
TRBJ1-5,-,TRBV5-1,-,TGCGCCAGCAGCTCCGGACCTTCAGGGTCGGCTCAGCCCCAGCATTTT,CASSSGPSGSAQPQHF
TRBJ1-1,-,TRBV2,-,TGTGCCAGCAGGACTAGACAAGGGATGGTCACTGAAGCTTTCTTT,CASRTRQGMVTEAFF
TRBJ2-7,-,TRBV5-1,once,TGCGCCAGCAGCTTGGGAGCGGAGGGGCTCGAGCAGTACTTC,CASSLGAEGLEQYF
TRBJ1-5,-,TRBV30,-,TGTGCCTGGAGAGGGGGACGCAATCAGCCCCAGCATTTT,CAWRGGRNQPQHF
TRBJ2-3,TRBD2,TRBV5-1,-,TGCGCCAGCAGCTTGGAGACTAGCGGGATTCGTACAGATACGCAGTATTTT,CASSLETSGIRTDTQYF
TRBJ2-3,-,TRBV5-4,-,TGTGCCAGCAGCTTGTTAAGCACAGATACGCAGTATTTT,CASSLLSTDTQYF
TRBJ1-2,TRBD1,TRBV15,-,TGTGCCACCAGCAGAGACAAGACAGGGGGAGGCTACACCTTC,CATSRDKTGGGYTF
TRBJ1-3,-,TRBV29-1,-,TGCAGCGTCACGGATTCAGGGAATTGCGGAAACACCATATATTTT,CSVTDSGNCGNTIYF
TRBJ1-2,-,TRBV28,-,TGTGCCAGCAACTTGAGAGGGCAACGCGGCTACACCTTC,CASNLRGQRGYTF
TRBJ1-3,-,TRBV15,-,TGTGCCACCAGCCTGGGACTATCGGGAAACACCATATATTTT,CATSLGLSGNTIYF
TRBJ2-4,TRBD1,TRBV29-1,once,TGCAGCACTGGACAGGGTTCGGGCATTCAGTACTTC,CSTGQGSGIQYF
TRBJ2-6,TRBD1,TRBV5-6,-,TGTGCCAGCAGCTTGAGCGGCAGGGGGCGTGGTGGGGCCAACGTCCTGACTTTC,CASSLSGRGRGGANVLTF
TRBJ2-5,-,TRBV9,-,TGTGCCAGCAGCGAAACAGGTCAAGAGACCCAGTACTTC,CASSETGQETQYF
TRBJ1-5,-,TRBV4-1,-,TGCGCCAGCAGCCAAGTAGTATATCAGCCCCAGCATTTT,CASSQVVYQPQHF
TRBJ2-2,TRBD1,TRBV28,few,TGTGCCAGCAGTATGCCTTCCGGGACAGGGCCTTCCGGGGAGCTGTTTTTT,CASSMPSGTGPSGELFF
TRBJ1-1,TRBD1,TRBV5-1,-,TGCGCCAGCAGCTGGGACACAGGGGGCCTTAACACTGAAGCTTTCTTT,CASSWDTGGLNTEAFF
TRBJ2-2,TRBD2,TRBV6-7,-,TGTGCCAGCGGGATCAGCGGGAGAATCACCGGGGAGCTGTTTTTT,CASGISGRITGELFF
TRBJ2-2,TRBD2,TRBV4-1,-,TGCGCCAGCAGCCGGGGACAGACTCCGGGACTAGCCACCGGGGAGCTGTTTTTT,CASSRGQTPGLATGELFF
TRBJ2-2,-,TRBV30,-,TGTGCCTGGAGACGTTCTAGGAACACCGGGGAGCTGTTTTTT,CAWRRSRNTGELFF
TRBJ1-1,-,TRBV5-1,-,TGCGCCAGCAGCTTGGATCAGGATAGCACTGAAGCTTTCTTT,CASSLDQDSTEAFF
TRBJ2-1,TRBD2,TRBV5-6,-,TGTGCCAGCAGCTTGGCAATAGCGGGGGACTACAATGAGCAGTTCTTC,CASSLAIAGDYNEQFF
TRBJ2-2,-,TRBV11-3,once,TGTGCCAGCAGCCTTAACACCGGGGAGCTGTTTTTT,CASSLNTGELFF
TRBJ2-1,-,TRBV5-4,-,TGTGCCAGCAGCCCCGTAGGGAGATACAATGAGCAGTTCTTC,CASSPVGRYNEQFF
TRBJ2-1,TRBD1,TRBV7-3,-,TGTGCCAGCAGCTTTTATAGGGACAGGGTAAGTGAGCAGTTCTTC,CASSFYRDRVSEQFF
TRBJ2-3,TRBD2,TRBV30,-,TGTGCCTGGAGTGTAGGGACTAGGGATACGCAGTATTTT,CAWSVGTRDTQYF
TRBJ1-6,-,TRBV6-1,few,TGTGCCAGCAAATACCGGGACATGAATTCACCCCTCCACTTT,CASKYRDMNSPLHF
TRBJ1-5,TRBD1,TRBV4-1,-,TGCGCCAGCAGCCTCCGGACAGGGAATATTCAGCCCCAGCATTTT,CASSLRTGNIQPQHF
TRBJ2-4,TRBD2,TRBV5-6,once,TGTGCCAGCAGCTTGCTCTGGCGGGAGGGGTCCAAAAACATTCAGTACTTC,CASSLLWREGSKNIQYF
TRBJ2-1,-,TRBV5-8,-,TGTGCCAGCGCCCCGGGGGAGCAGTTCTTC,CASAPGEQFF